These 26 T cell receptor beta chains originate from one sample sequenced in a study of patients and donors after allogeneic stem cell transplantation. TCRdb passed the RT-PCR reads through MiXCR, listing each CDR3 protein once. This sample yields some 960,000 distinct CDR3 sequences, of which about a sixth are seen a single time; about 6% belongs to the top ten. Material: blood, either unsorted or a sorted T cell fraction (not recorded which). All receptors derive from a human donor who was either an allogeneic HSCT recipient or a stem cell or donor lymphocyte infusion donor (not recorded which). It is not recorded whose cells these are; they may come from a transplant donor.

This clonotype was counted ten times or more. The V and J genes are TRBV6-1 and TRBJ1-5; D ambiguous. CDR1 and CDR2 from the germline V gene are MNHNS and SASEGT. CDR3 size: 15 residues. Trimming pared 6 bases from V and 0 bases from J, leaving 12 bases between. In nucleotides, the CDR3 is TGTGCCAGCAGCCCCGGTGGATATAGCAATCAGCCCCAGCATTTT. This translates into CASSPGGYSNQPQHF.

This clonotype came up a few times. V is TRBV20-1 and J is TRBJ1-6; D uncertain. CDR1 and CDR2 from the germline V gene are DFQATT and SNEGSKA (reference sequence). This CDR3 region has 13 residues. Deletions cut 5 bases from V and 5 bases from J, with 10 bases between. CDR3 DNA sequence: TGCAGTGCTCCATGGGGAAATAATTCACCCCTCCACTTT. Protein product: CSAPWGNNSPLHF.

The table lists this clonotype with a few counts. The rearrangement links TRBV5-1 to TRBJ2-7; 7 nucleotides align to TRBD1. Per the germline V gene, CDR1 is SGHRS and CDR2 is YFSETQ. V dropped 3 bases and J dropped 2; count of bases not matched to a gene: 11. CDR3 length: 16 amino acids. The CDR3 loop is CASSSARGRTTYEQYF. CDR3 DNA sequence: TGCGCCAGCAGCTCAGCTAGGGGGCGTACCACCTACGAGCAGTACTTC. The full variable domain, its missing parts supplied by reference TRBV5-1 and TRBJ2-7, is KAGVTQTPRYLIKTRGQQVTLSCSPISGHRSVSWYQQTPGQGLQFLFEYFSETQRNKGNFPGRFSGRQFSNSRSEMNVSTLELGDSALYLCASSSARGRTTYEQYFGPGTRLTVT.

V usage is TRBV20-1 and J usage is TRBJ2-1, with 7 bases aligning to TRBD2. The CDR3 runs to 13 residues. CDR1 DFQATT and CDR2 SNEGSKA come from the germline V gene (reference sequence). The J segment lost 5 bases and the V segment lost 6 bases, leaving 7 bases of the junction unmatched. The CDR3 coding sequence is TGCAGTGCAGTGACTAGCTTAAACAATGAGCAGTTCTTC. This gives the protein CSAVTSLNNEQFF.

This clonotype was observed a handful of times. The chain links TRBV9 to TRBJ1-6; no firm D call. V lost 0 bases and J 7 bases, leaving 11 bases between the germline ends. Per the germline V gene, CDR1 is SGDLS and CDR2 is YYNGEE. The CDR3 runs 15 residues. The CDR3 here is CASSVETTSNSPLHF. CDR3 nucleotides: TGTGCCAGCAGCGTAGAGACCACGAGCAATTCACCCCTCCACTTT.

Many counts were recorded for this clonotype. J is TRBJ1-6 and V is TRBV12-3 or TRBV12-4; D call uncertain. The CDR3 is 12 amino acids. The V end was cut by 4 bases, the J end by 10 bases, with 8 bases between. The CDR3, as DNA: TGTGCCAGCAGTTCCCGAGCATCACCCCTCCACTTT. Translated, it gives CASSSRASPLHF.

CDR3 nucleotides: TGTGCCAGCACTAAGGGACCGAATAACTATGGCTACACCTTC. This encodes CASTKGPNNYGYTF. The chain links TRBV7-8 to TRBJ1-2; a weak D match, TRBD1 (5 bases). The V and J ends lost 7 bases and 1 base respectively, with 13 bases between them. Per germline, CDR1 SGHVS and CDR2 FQNEAQ. The length of the CDR3 is 14 residues.

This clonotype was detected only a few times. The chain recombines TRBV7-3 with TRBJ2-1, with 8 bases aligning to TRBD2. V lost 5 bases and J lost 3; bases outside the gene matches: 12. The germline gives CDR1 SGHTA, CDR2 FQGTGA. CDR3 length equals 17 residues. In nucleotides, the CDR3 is TGTGCCAGCAGCCCCTTTGCCGGGACTAGGGTCTACAATGAGCAGTTCTTC. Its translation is CASSPFAGTRVYNEQFF. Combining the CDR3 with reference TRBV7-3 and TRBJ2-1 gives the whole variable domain GAGVSQTPSNKVTEKGKYVELRCDPISGHTALYWYRQSLGQGPEFLIYFQGTGAADDSGLPNDRFFAVRPEGSVSTLKIQRTERGDSAVYLCASSPFAGTRVYNEQFFGPGTRLTVL.

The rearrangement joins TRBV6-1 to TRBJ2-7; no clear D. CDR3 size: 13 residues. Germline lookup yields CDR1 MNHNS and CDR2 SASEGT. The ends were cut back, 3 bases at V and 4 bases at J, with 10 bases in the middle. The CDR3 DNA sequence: TGTGCCAGCAGTGACCACAACACTTACGAGCAGTACTTC. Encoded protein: CASSDHNTYEQYF.

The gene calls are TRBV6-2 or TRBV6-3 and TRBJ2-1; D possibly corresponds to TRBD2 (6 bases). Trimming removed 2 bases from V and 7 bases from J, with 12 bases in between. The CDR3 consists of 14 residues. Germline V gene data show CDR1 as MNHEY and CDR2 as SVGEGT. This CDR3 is CASSYRAGRNEQFF. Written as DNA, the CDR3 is TGTGCCAGCAGTTACAGGGCGGGACGTAATGAGCAGTTCTTC.

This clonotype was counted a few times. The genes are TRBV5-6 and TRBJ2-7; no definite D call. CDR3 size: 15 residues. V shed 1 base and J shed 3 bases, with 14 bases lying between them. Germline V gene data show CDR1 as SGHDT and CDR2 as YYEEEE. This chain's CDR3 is CASSLYREIYYEQYF. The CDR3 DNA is TGTGCCAGCAGCTTGTACCGAGAAATTTACTACGAGCAGTACTTC.

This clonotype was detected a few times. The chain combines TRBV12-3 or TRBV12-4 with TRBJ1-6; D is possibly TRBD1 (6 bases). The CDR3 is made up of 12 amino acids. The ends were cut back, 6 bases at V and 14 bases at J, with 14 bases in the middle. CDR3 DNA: TGTGCCAGCAGGGGGGAGGACAGAACCCTCCACTTT. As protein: CASRGEDRTLHF.

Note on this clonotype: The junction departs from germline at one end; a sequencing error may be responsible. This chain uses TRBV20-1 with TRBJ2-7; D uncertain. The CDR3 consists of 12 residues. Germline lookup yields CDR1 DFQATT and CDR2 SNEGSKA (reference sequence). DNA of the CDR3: TGCAGTGCTAGAGTCACCTCCGACGAGCAGTACTTC. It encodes CSARVTSDEQYF.

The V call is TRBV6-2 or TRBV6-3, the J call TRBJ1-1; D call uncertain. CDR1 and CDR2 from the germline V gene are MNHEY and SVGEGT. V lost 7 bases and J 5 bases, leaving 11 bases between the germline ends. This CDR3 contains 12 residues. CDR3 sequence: CASTRGKTEAFF. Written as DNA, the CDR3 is TGTGCCAGCACCCGCGGGAAGACTGAAGCTTTCTTT.

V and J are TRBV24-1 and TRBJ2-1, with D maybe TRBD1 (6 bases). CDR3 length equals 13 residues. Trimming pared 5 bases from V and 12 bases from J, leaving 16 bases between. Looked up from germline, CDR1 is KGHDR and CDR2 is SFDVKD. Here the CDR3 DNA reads TGTGCCACCAGTGTAGCTTTACAGGGTTTGCAGTTCTTC. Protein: CATSVALQGLQFF.

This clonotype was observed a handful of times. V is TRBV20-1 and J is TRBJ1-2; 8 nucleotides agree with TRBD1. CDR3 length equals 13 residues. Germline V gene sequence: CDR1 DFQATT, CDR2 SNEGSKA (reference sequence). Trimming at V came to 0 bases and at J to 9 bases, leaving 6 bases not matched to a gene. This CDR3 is CSARDRAGGRYTF. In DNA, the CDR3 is TGCAGTGCTAGAGATAGGGCAGGGGGCCGCTACACCTTC.

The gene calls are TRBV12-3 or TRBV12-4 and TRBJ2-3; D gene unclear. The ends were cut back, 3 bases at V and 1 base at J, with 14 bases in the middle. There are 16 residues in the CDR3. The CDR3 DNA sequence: TGTGCCAGCAGTTTTAGGCCCCTCGATGGCACAGATACGCAGTATTTT. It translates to CASSFRPLDGTDTQYF.

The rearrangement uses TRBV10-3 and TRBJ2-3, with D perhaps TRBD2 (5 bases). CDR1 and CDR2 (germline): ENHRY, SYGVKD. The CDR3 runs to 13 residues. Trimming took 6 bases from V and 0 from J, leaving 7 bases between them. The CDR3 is CAIRLASTDTQYF. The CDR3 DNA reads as TGTGCCATCAGGCTAGCTAGCACAGATACGCAGTATTTT.

As DNA, the CDR3 is TGTGCCAGCAGCTTAGCGCTCGGGGGTAAAGATACGCAGTATTTT. Translating gives CASSLALGGKDTQYF. The chain uses TRBV7-9 and TRBJ2-3; tentative D call: TRBD2 (6 bases). The CDR3 loop spans 15 amino acids. V was pared by 0 bases and J by 5 bases, with 12 bases between. Per the germline V gene, CDR1 is SEHNR and CDR2 is FQNEAQ (reference sequence). Full variable domain (outside the CDR3, taken from reference TRBV7-9 and TRBJ2-3): DTGVSQNPRHKITKRGQNVTFRCDPISEHNRLYWYRQTLGQGPEFLTYFQNEAQLEKSRLLSDRFSAERPKGSFSTLEIQRTEQGDSAMYLCASSLALGGKDTQYFGPGTRLTVL.

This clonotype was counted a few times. The CDR3 region is CASRDASFYNEQFF. As DNA, the CDR3 is TGTGCCAGCCGGGACGCATCTTTCTACAATGAGCAGTTCTTC. The chain is built from TRBV6-1 and TRBJ2-1; D may correspond to TRBD1 or TRBD2 (5 bases each). Trimming pared 8 bases from V and 3 bases from J, leaving 14 bases between. Looked up from germline, CDR1 is MNHNS and CDR2 is SASEGT. The CDR3 has 14 amino acids.

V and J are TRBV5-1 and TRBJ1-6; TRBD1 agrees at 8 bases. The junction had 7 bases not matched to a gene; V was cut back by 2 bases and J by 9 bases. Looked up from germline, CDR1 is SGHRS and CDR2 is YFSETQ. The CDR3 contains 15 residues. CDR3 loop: CASSLSPGGLSPLHF. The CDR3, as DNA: TGCGCCAGCAGCTTATCCCCAGGGGGCCTTTCACCCCTCCACTTT.

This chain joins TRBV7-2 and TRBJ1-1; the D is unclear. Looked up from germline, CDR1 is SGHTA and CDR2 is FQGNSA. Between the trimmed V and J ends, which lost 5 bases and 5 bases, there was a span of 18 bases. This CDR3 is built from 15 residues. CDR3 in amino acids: CASSSRRPLRTEAFF. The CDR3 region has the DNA TGTGCCAGCAGCAGCCGACGGCCCCTGAGGACTGAAGCTTTCTTT.

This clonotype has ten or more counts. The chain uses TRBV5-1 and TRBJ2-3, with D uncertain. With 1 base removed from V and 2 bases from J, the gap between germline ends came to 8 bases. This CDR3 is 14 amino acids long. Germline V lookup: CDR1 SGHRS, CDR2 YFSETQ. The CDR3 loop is CASSLRQATDTQYF. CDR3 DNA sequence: TGCGCCAGCAGCTTGCGGCAGGCCACAGATACGCAGTATTTT.

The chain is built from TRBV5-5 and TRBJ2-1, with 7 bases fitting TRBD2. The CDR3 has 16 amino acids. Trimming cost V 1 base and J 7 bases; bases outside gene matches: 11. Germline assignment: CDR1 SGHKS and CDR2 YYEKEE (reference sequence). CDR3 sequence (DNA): TGTGCCAGCAGCTTGTTAGGCGGGAGCATTGAAAATGAGCAGTTCTTC. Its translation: CASSLLGGSIENEQFF.

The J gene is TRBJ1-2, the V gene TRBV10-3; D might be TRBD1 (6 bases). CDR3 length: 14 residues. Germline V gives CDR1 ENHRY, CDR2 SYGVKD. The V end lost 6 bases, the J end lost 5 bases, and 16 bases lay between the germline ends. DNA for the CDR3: TGTGCCATCAGGGGAGGAGGGGGTTCATATGGCTACACCTTC. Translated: CAIRGGGGSYGYTF.

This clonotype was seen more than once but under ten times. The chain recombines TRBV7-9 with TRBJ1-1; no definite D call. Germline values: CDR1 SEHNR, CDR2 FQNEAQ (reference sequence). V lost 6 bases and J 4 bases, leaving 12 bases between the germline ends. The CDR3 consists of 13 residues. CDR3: CASSREVGTEAFF. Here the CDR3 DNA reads TGTGCCAGCAGTCGGGAGGTCGGCACTGAAGCTTTCTTT.